The entry that follows covers one T cell receptor beta chain sequence. This CDR3 contains 15 residues. The V end lost 4 bases, the J end lost 7 bases, and 17 bases lay between the germline ends. Germline V lookup: CDR1 SNHLY, CDR2 FYNNEI. The data stem from a study of T cell changes during pregnancy in multiple sclerosis. Produced via immunoSEQ multiplex PCR; TCRdb's table is partial and in-frame only. The sample records approximately 48,000 clones, about 90% being singletons. This clonotype was obtained from a female donor with multiple sclerosis, enrolled in a pregnancy study. The V call is TRBV2, the J call TRBJ2-1, with D maybe TRBD2 (6 bases). Sequences were derived from CD4+ T cells from peripheral blood mononuclear cells, sampled after pregnancy. CDR3 residues: CASSGGVGVGNEQFF. As DNA, the CDR3 is TGTGCCAGCAGTGGGGGGGTAGGCGTAGGTAATGAGCAGTTCTTC.